These 12 T cell receptor beta chains originate from one sample sequenced in a study of OX40 agonist ivuxolimab in advanced cancers. The library was obtained by the immunoSEQ multiplex PCR assay. TCRdb holds this immuneACCESS table with in-frame rearrangements only. Some clones are missing; in checked studies, unresolved V genes explain under half, and the rest has no known cause. A total of about 69,000 clones appear in this sample, approximately 90% of them only once. The ten largest account for just under 0.3% of the sample. Specimen: CD4+ or CD8+ T cells sorted from blood, collected in a trial of the OX40 agonist ivuxolimab. These receptors were taken from an adult with an advanced solid tumor such as melanoma, head and neck, liver or kidney cancer.

This rearrangement joins TRBV19 to TRBJ2-3; D is uncertain. The CDR3 runs 14 residues. The V gene lost 6 bases and the J gene lost 2 bases, with 12 bases spanning the gap. CDR1 is LNHDA and CDR2 is SQIVND in the germline V gene (reference sequence). In DNA form, the CDR3 reads TGTGCCAGTAGAAGGCAGGTGATCACAGATACGCAGTATTTT. As protein: CASRRQVITDTQYF.

This clone was seen a few times. The V and J genes are TRBV18 and TRBJ2-7; D perhaps matches TRBD1 (6 bases). CDR1 is KGHSH, CDR2 LQKENI, per germline. The CDR3 spans 15 residues. Trimming took 1 base from V and 5 from J, leaving 15 bases between them. Here the CDR3 DNA reads TGTGCCAGCTCACCACTTGTTGCAGGGGAAGACGAGCAGTACTTC. It is translated as CASSPLVAGEDEQYF.

The rearrangement links TRBV2 to TRBJ2-7; D call uncertain. Trimming took 1 base from V and 7 from J, leaving 11 bases between them. The CDR3 loop spans 13 amino acids. CDR1 is SNHLY and CDR2 is FYNNEI in the germline V gene. CDR3 protein: CASSEVPRLEQYF. The CDR3 bases are TGTGCCAGCAGTGAAGTCCCCAGACTGGAGCAGTACTTC.

V gene TRBV9 combines with J gene TRBJ2-7; a possible D gene is TRBD1 (6 bases). The CDR3 has 15 amino acids. Deletions cut 3 bases from V and 0 bases from J, with 13 bases between. Germline CDR1 is SGDLS and CDR2 is YYNGEE. The CDR3 DNA reads as TGTGCCAGCAGCGCCTCAGGGGATAGCTCCTACGAGCAGTACTTC. This codes for CASSASGDSSYEQYF.

For the CDR3, the DNA is TGTGCCAGCAGCTTGCCGGGACGGCCATCGCTAACCTACGAGCAGTACTTC. Translated, it gives CASSLPGRPSLTYEQYF. The gene calls are TRBV5-8 and TRBJ2-7; tentatively, D is TRBD1 or TRBD2 (5 bases each). This CDR3 has 17 residues. Germline CDR1 and CDR2: SGHTS and YDEGEE. V shed 1 base and J shed 2 bases, with 19 bases lying between them.

The chain is built from TRBV19 and TRBJ2-3; D is possibly TRBD1 or TRBD2 (5 bases each). Between the trimmed V and J ends, which lost 3 bases and 3 bases, there was a span of 13 bases. Germline V gene sequence: CDR1 LNHDA, CDR2 SQIVND (reference sequence). The CDR3 is 15 amino acids. The CDR3, as DNA: TGTGCCAGTAGTATTGGGGGAGTTGTGACAGATACGCAGTATTTT. This codes for CASSIGGVVTDTQYF.

This clone was picked up a small number of times. The V gene is TRBV25-1, the J gene TRBJ2-7; D gene ambiguous. Deletions cut 4 bases from V and 2 bases from J, with 9 bases between. Germline values: CDR1 MGHDK, CDR2 SYGVNS. The CDR3 runs to 13 residues. In DNA, the CDR3 is TGTGCCAGCAGTGCTGGCGGTCCCTACGAGCAGTACTTC. It translates to CASSAGGPYEQYF.

J is TRBJ2-6 and V is TRBV27; maybe TRBD1 (6 bases). CDR1 MNHEY and CDR2 SMNVEV come from the germline V gene (reference sequence). CDR3 length: 18 residues. The V gene lost 4 bases and the J gene lost 0 bases, with 16 bases spanning the gap. As DNA, the CDR3 is TGTGCCAGCAGTTCCGACAGGATTTTAAACTCTGGGGCCAACGTCCTGACTTTC. Residues: CASSSDRILNSGANVLTF. Full variable domain (remainder filled in from reference TRBV27 and TRBJ2-6): EAQVTQNPRYLITVTGKKLTVTCSQNMNHEYMSWYRQDPGLGLRQIYYSMNVEVTDKGDVPEGYKVSRKEKRNFPLILESPSPNQTSLYFCASSSDRILNSGANVLTFGAGSRLTVL.

This chain links TRBV7-6 with TRBJ2-1, with TRBD1 matching over 8 bases. Germline V gene sequence: CDR1 SGHVS, CDR2 FNYEAQ. There are 17 residues in the CDR3. The V and J ends lost 0 bases and 3 bases, in that order; junction bases with no gene match: 7. The chain's CDR3 is CASSLARQGLSYNEQFF. The DNA for the CDR3 is TGTGCCAGCAGCTTAGCGCGACAGGGGCTGAGCTACAATGAGCAGTTCTTC.

The rearrangement uses TRBV25-1 and TRBJ1-2; D not resolved. CDR1 is MGHDK and CDR2 is SYGVNS in the germline V gene. Trimming took 3 bases from V and 4 from J, leaving 12 bases between them. The CDR3 consists of 14 residues. This CDR3 reads CASSDLGLAYGYTF. CDR3 coding DNA: TGTGCCAGCAGTGATTTAGGGCTAGCCTATGGCTACACCTTC.

The chain combines TRBV5-8 with TRBJ1-1; D may be TRBD1 (5 bases). CDR1 is SGHTS and CDR2 is YDEGEE in the germline V gene. V was trimmed by 3 bases and J by 0 bases, leaving 15 bases between them. This CDR3 spans 16 amino acids. The CDR3 nucleotides are TGTGCCAGCAGCTCAATCCGGGGCGGAATGAACACTGAAGCTTTCTTT. Protein product: CASSSIRGGMNTEAFF.

The J gene is TRBJ2-1, the V gene TRBV9; 9 positions match TRBD1. This CDR3 spans 15 amino acids. V lost 0 bases to trimming and J lost 10 bases; unmatched junction nucleotides: 8. Germline V lookup: CDR1 SGDLS, CDR2 YYNGEE. CDR3 coding DNA: TGTGCCAGCAGCGTAGTTACAGGGGGCTCCGGGGAGCAGTTCTTC. Translation: CASSVVTGGSGEQFF.